This entry lists 27 T cell receptor beta chains sequenced from one sample in a study of T cell repertoires in cytomegalovirus infection. TCRdb reprocessed the reads via MiXCR and lists one record per CDR3 protein. Of a few hundred thousand distinct CDR3 sequences listed, about 15% are singletons. The sample consisted of CD8+ T cells from PBMCs. These receptors were taken from a human donor in good health (CMV status not recorded). Some clones in this sample may be carry-over from other donors' samples.

This clonotype appeared a few times. The rearrangement joins TRBV13 to TRBJ2-1; 9 bases fit TRBD2. The CDR3 spans 16 residues. Germline V gene sequence: CDR1 PRHDT, CDR2 FYEKMQ (reference sequence). The trim removed 2 bases at V and 8 bases at J, leaving 10 bases unmatched. The CDR3 region has the DNA TGTGCCAGCAGCTTATTACCGGGACTAGCCCTGGATGAGCAGTTCTTC. Translation gives CASSLLPGLALDEQFF.

V is TRBV19 and J is TRBJ1-1; D is perhaps TRBD1 (5 bases). Germline V gives CDR1 LNHDA, CDR2 SQIVND (reference sequence). Between the trimmed V and J ends, which lost 5 bases and 1 base, there was a span of 14 bases. CDR3 length: 15 residues. In nucleotides, the CDR3 is TGTGCCAGTAGTGCATCCCCCACAGGGAACACTGAAGCTTTCTTT. Its protein product is CASSASPTGNTEAFF.

This clonotype occurred a few times. The chain employs TRBV20-1 and TRBJ2-6, with D possibly being TRBD2 (6 bases). V lost 6 bases and J lost 0, with 15 bases in between. The germline V gene has CDR1 DFQATT and CDR2 SNEGSKA (reference sequence). The CDR3 sequence is 16 residues long. This chain's CDR3 is CSAPGGGASGANVLTF. The CDR3 DNA follows: TGCAGTGCGCCGGGTGGAGGGGCCTCTGGGGCCAACGTCCTGACTTTC.

To note about this clonotype: The CDR3 carries no conserved terminal phenylalanine or tryptophan, so it likely arises from a read error. The J gene is TRBJ1-1, the V gene TRBV4-1, with D perhaps matching TRBD1 (6 bases). This CDR3 contains 15 residues. The ends were cut back, 3 bases at V and 1 base at J, with 12 bases in the middle. Germline CDR1 reads MGHRA; CDR2 reads YSYEKL. In DNA form, the CDR3 reads TGCGCCAGCAGCCACGAAGGGGGAGGGAACACTGAAGCTTTCTAT. It translates to CASSHEGGGNTEAFY.

This chain uses TRBV5-1 with TRBJ2-5; TRBD1 or TRBD2 may be the D gene (5 bases each). CDR3 size: 15 residues. The germline gives CDR1 SGHRS, CDR2 YFSETQ. V lost 0 bases to trimming and J lost 2 bases, with 11 bases between them. CDR3 sequence: CASSLEAGAQETQYF. CDR3 nucleotides: TGCGCCAGCAGCTTGGAGGCCGGGGCTCAAGAGACCCAGTACTTC. The variable domain in full, completed from reference TRBV5-1 and TRBJ2-5, reads KAGVTQTPRYLIKTRGQQVTLSCSPISGHRSVSWYQQTPGQGLQFLFEYFSETQRNKGNFPGRFSGRQFSNSRSEMNVSTLELGDSALYLCASSLEAGAQETQYFGPGTRLLVL.

This clonotype was detected many times. DNA of the CDR3: TGTGCCAGCAGTTACTCCGATTATAGCAATCAGCCCCAGCATTTT. Its protein is CASSYSDYSNQPQHF. The chain recombines TRBV6-2 or TRBV6-3 with TRBJ1-5; D uncertain. Deletions cut 0 bases from V and 0 bases from J, with 6 bases between. CDR3 length: 15 residues. In germline, CDR1 is MNHEY, CDR2 SVGEGT.

J is TRBJ1-6 and V is TRBV27, with D maybe TRBD1 (5 bases). The CDR3 consists of 13 residues. The germline CDR1 and CDR2 sequences are MNHEY and SMNVEV (reference sequence). The V gene lost 6 bases and the J gene lost 8 bases, with 11 bases spanning the gap. The CDR3 nucleotides read TGTGCCAGCAGCGAGGGGCCGCATTCACCCCTCCACTTT. Translation: CASSEGPHSPLHF.

This clonotype was seen many times. V and J are TRBV19 and TRBJ2-7, with D perhaps TRBD1 (5 bases). Trimming left V 10 bases short and J 1 base short, with 11 bases between. Looked up from germline, CDR1 is LNHDA and CDR2 is SQIVND (reference sequence). The CDR3 runs to 12 residues. CDR3 protein: CATEDRSYEQYF. In DNA form, the CDR3 reads TGTGCCACCGAAGACAGATCCTACGAGCAGTACTTC.

This clonotype was counted ten times or more. The chain recombines TRBV27 with TRBJ1-4, with 8 bases matching TRBD1. The CDR3 consists of 16 residues. Per the germline V gene, CDR1 is MNHEY and CDR2 is SMNVEV (reference sequence). V shed 5 bases and J 3 bases; nucleotides not matched to a gene: 8. The CDR3 sequence: CASSIKPGQANEKLFF. The CDR3 DNA reads TGTGCCAGCAGTATCAAGCCGGGACAGGCTAATGAAAAACTGTTTTTT.

In this sample, this clonotype turned up many times. The chain recombines TRBV7-6 with TRBJ1-1, with 9 bases that match TRBD1. Germline loops: CDR1 SGHVS, CDR2 FNYEAQ. Trimming cost V 1 base and J 1 base; bases outside gene matches: 1. The CDR3 loop spans 15 amino acids. CDR3 sequence reads: CASSLVGQGNTEAFF. DNA for the CDR3: TGTGCCAGCAGCTTAGTGGGACAGGGGAACACTGAAGCTTTCTTT.

This clonotype has ten or more counts. V gene TRBV5-6 combines with J gene TRBJ2-3; 8 positions agree with TRBD1. V lost 6 bases and J lost 2; bases outside the gene matches: 5. Germline lookup yields CDR1 SGHDT and CDR2 YYEEEE. The CDR3 extends over 14 amino acids. CDR3 sequence: CASTRTGHTDTQYF. CDR3 DNA: TGTGCCAGCACCCGGACAGGGCACACAGATACGCAGTATTTT.

This clonotype was seen many times. V is TRBV7-2 and J is TRBJ2-2; D is unclear. Trimming took off 5 bases at V and 1 base at J, with 8 bases between the two ends. This CDR3 contains 14 residues. CDR1 is SGHTA, CDR2 FQGNSA, per germline. This CDR3 reads CASSADGNTGELFF. The CDR3 region has the DNA TGTGCCAGCAGCGCCGACGGGAACACCGGGGAGCTGTTTTTT.

In its sample, this clonotype was seen many times. The chain links TRBV7-8 to TRBJ2-7; D remains unclear. Germline V gives CDR1 SGHVS, CDR2 FQNEAQ. CDR3 size: 16 residues. Trimming left V 0 bases short and J 3 bases short, with 15 bases between. The CDR3 nucleotides are TGTGCCAGCAGCTTAGCGCAGGAAAGTCTGGTCTACGAGCAGTACTTC. Translation gives CASSLAQESLVYEQYF.

The rearrangement uses TRBV4-1 and TRBJ2-7; 11 bases line up with TRBD2. Germline CDR1 and CDR2: MGHRA and YSYEKL. The CDR3 contains 17 residues. V dropped 3 bases and J dropped 3; count of bases not matched to a gene: 10. CDR3 protein: CASSQYTGLAGNYEQYF. In DNA, the CDR3 is TGCGCCAGCAGCCAGTACACTGGACTAGCGGGTAACTACGAGCAGTACTTC.

This clonotype was recorded a few times. V gene TRBV20-1 combines with J gene TRBJ2-5; 11 nucleotides align to TRBD2. Trimming at V came to 3 bases and at J to 5 bases, leaving 11 bases not matched to a gene. Germline CDR1 DFQATT, CDR2 SNEGSKA (reference sequence). The CDR3 covers 16 residues. In nucleotides, the CDR3 is TGCAGTGCTAGGGTTCGACTAGCGGGGCGTCGGGAGACCCAGTACTTC. As protein: CSARVRLAGRRETQYF.

In its sample, this clonotype was seen a few times. The chain carries TRBV27 and TRBJ2-7; D is uncertain. CDR3 length: 15 amino acids. The V and J ends lost 0 bases and 3 bases respectively, with 12 bases between them. CDR1 and CDR2 from the germline V gene are MNHEY and SMNVEV (reference sequence). This chain's CDR3 is CASSLSGLRVYEQYF. The CDR3, as DNA: TGTGCCAGCAGTTTATCAGGGCTTCGTGTCTACGAGCAGTACTTC.

This clonotype was seen only once. A read error may be the cause here, since a much bigger clone is one base away. As DNA, the CDR3 is TGCAGTGCTGGACGACCGGGACAGGGGGCGAATGCGCAGTATTTT. It codes for CSAGRPGQGANAQYF. V and J are TRBV20-1 and TRBJ2-3; 12 nucleotides match TRBD1. Trimming cost V 5 bases and J 10 bases; bases outside gene matches: 13. This CDR3 contains 15 residues. Germline V gene data show CDR1 as DFQATT and CDR2 as SNEGSKA (reference sequence).

This chain connects TRBV14 to TRBJ2-7; D is unresolved. The V end was cut by 4 bases, the J end by 1 base, with 14 bases between. This CDR3 region has 15 residues. Germline V gene data show CDR1 as SGHDN and CDR2 as FVKESK. The CDR3 here is CASSRKRTASYEQYF. The CDR3 nucleotides read TGTGCCAGCAGCCGAAAGAGGACGGCATCCTACGAGCAGTACTTC.

As to this clonotype: A much larger clone is a single base away; this may be a read error. The chain carries TRBV27 and TRBJ1-1, with a tentative D call TRBD1 (5 bases). The CDR3 sequence is 14 residues long. The germline CDR1 and CDR2 sequences are MNHEY and SMNVEV (reference sequence). The CDR3 DNA is TGTGTCAGCAGTTTTGGGGGTCGAAACACTGAAGCTTTCTTT. Amino acid sequence: CVSSFGGRNTEAFF.

This clonotype was seen a few times. The rearrangement joins TRBV27 to TRBJ2-1, with D tentatively TRBD2 (6 bases). CDR1 MNHEY and CDR2 SMNVEV come from the germline V gene (reference sequence). The V gene lost 4 bases and the J gene lost 10 bases, with 17 bases spanning the gap. This CDR3 is built from 14 residues. The CDR3 protein is CASSYQDSAGEQFF. The DNA of the CDR3 is TGTGCCAGCAGTTACCAGGACTCTGCGGGGGAGCAGTTCTTC.

J is TRBJ2-3 and V is TRBV11-2; a possible D gene is TRBD2 (7 bases). V dropped 5 bases and J dropped 5 bases, with 17 bases sitting between them. Germline V CDR1 and CDR2: SGHAT, FQNNGV. CDR3 length equals 15 residues. CDR3 sequence (DNA): TGTGCCAGCAGCCTCTTTTGGGGGGGCCAAGATACGCAGTATTTT. This sequence encodes CASSLFWGGQDTQYF.

The table lists this clonotype with a few counts. The chain links TRBV11-2 to TRBJ2-3; 8 bases match TRBD1. The ends lost 2 bases at V and 1 base at J; junction bases unmatched: 5. Germline values: CDR1 SGHAT, CDR2 FQNNGV. This CDR3 is built from 16 residues. The CDR3 sequence: CASSLIYRGGTDTQYF. The CDR3 DNA reads as TGTGCCAGCAGCTTAATATACAGGGGGGGCACAGATACGCAGTATTTT.

The rearrangement uses TRBV7-8 and TRBJ2-5; D might be TRBD1 or TRBD2, each matching 5 bases. V was clipped by 2 bases and J by 2 bases, with 9 bases between them. Germline loops: CDR1 SGHVS, CDR2 FQNEAQ. CDR3 length equals 14 residues. In DNA form, the CDR3 reads TGTGCCAGCAGCTTAAGAGGGGCTCAAGAGACCCAGTACTTC. Translated, it gives CASSLRGAQETQYF.

This clonotype showed up just a few times. CDR3 bases: TGTGCCAGTAGTAACGCCGACAGGGGCACTGAAGCTTTCTTT. This encodes CASSNADRGTEAFF. V gene TRBV19 combines with J gene TRBJ1-1, with 8 bases identical to TRBD1. Germline V gene sequence: CDR1 LNHDA, CDR2 SQIVND (reference sequence). V trimming: 4 bases; J trimming: 4 bases; junction bases outside the gene matches: 5. This CDR3 is built from 14 residues.

The rearrangement joins TRBV4-3 to TRBJ1-6; the D gene is possibly TRBD1 (5 bases). This CDR3 region has 15 residues. Germline V gene sequence: CDR1 LGHNA, CDR2 YSLEER. V gave up 4 bases and J gave up 8 bases, with 15 bases separating them. In DNA form, the CDR3 reads TGCGCCAGCAGCCGTATTGGGGACGGAGATTCACCCCTCCACTTT. This translates into CASSRIGDGDSPLHF.

The chain uses TRBV7-1 and TRBJ2-5, with unresolved D. TRBV7-1 is an open reading frame, and its role is uncertain. The V gene lost 5 bases and the J gene lost 0 bases, with 10 bases spanning the gap. The CDR3 loop spans 14 amino acids. The CDR3 nucleotides are TGTGCCAGCAGCCCGGACCTGTACCAAGAGACCCAGTACTTC. The encoded protein is CASSPDLYQETQYF.

Comments on this clonotype: A much larger clone differs from this one at a single base, so this may be a read error. V usage is TRBV6-8 and J usage is TRBJ2-1, with 11 nucleotides matching TRBD1. This CDR3 contains 20 residues. Germline lookup yields CDR1 MNHGY and CDR2 SAAAGT. CDR3 sequence: CASSLEPGTGGVGMSNVQFF. The CDR3 region has the DNA TGTGCCAGCAGTCTAGAACCCGGGACAGGGGGTGTAGGGATGTCCAATGTGCAGTTCTTC.